The T cell receptor beta chain under discussion was sequenced for a study of T cells in Graves' hyperthyroidism and ophthalmopathy (dated by TCRdb to between 2018 and 2021). About the investigation overall: Peripheral blood was sampled at the time of initial diagnosis, prior to any treatment. To identify TCR V-J signatures that set the groups apart, the researchers used a discovery cohort of roughly 100 patients, made up of around 42 with Graves' ophthalmopathy and about 60 with stable Graves' hyperthyroidism. Prospective prediction of ophthalmopathy was tested in an independent validation cohort of approximately 19 hyperthyroidism patients and 15 to 17 patients who later progressed to ophthalmopathy. The 100 discovery patients were randomly split 7:3 into training and test sets. Thyroid tissue and blood T-cell repertoires from over 5 Graves' hyperthyroidism patients were also compared in the study. After sampling, hyperthyroidism patients received methimazole starting at 30 mg daily, and ophthalmopathy patients received high-dose intravenous methylprednisolone. The paper reports TCR Vbeta CDR3 sequencing of 130 to 150 peripheral blood samples: fewer than 50 ophthalmopathy, roughly 74 hyperthyroidism and approximately 17 progressor patients.

Graves' hyperthyroidism was defined as stable when no progression to ophthalmopathy occurred over 18 months of follow-up. Hyperthyroidism patients were aged 18 to 65 years and newly diagnosed, with disease duration of less than 2 months. Patients with uncontrolled infections, other autoimmune diseases, pregnancy or lactation were excluded. Diagnoses were based on clinical symptoms, serum thyroxine and TRAb, thyroid ultrasound and orbital computed tomography. Ficoll-Paque density gradient centrifugation was used to isolate PBMCs from around 9.1 ml of fresh peripheral blood. Trizol reagent was used to extract total RNA, and RNA quality was then checked on an Agilent 2100 Bioanalyzer. What the study reported, not specific to this receptor: In validation, the model predicted progression to ophthalmopathy a median of 6.5 months before onset, with approximately 70% sensitivity and 72.22% specificity. Blood samples also contained most of the expanded thyroid clonotypes (frequency above 0.001), which suggests that blood repertoires may reflect thyroid immune responses. Ophthalmopathy was separated from stable hyperthyroidism by a 13 V-J signature model, with approximately 89% sensitivity and 81% to 83% specificity obtained in cross-validation and 80%/75% obtained in testing. Sample size was not statistically predetermined, and investigators were not blinded to group allocation.

TCR beta CDR3 regions were amplified from RNA transcripts. For the first round of RT-PCR on the TCR CDR3, the HTBI primer set was used together with the Qiagen OneStep RT-PCR kit. Libraries were constructed in a second round of multiplex PCR, after which size selection and purification were performed. Libraries were sequenced paired-end with 100 bp reads on an Illumina HiSeq2000. The authors' analysis ran thus. SOAPnuke was used to process the raw data, throwing out any read that contained adapters or uncalled bases, had a mean Phred below 15, or lacked an exact constant-primer or identifier match. High-quality paired reads were merged with COPE v1.2.5, and unique nucleotide sequences were defined as clonotypes. MiTCR v1.1 was used to align the clonotypes against IMGT TRBV, TRBD and TRBJ reference segments. The analysis included only V-J combinations with a frequency above 0.0001, which together covered around 99% of the repertoires. A TCS score was defined as the ratio between F50 (clonal expansion) and ExV (chaos), using BLOSUM62-based TCRdist between CDR3 peptides within each V-J. Welch's t-statistics and random forest reduced fewer than 600 V-J features to roughly 13, which were used in a naive Bayes classifier (R e1071). Thyroid-blood repertoire similarity was quantified with the Morisita-Horn index. The public sequencing data were trimmed at Q25 with fastp and processed into clonotypes with MiXCR by TCRdb, which kept only in-frame beta chains. When rows share a CDR3 protein, they turn into one entry using the most common DNA and genes. It is TCRdb's table, rather than the study itself, that gives the V and J calls and clone size. The sample contains about 760,000 distinct CDR3 sequences, 35% of them found a single time. Around a third of the sample is held by the ten biggest clonotypes.

The CDR1 and CDR2 encoded by the germline V gene (reference sequence) are DFQATT and SNEGSKA. V is reduced by 5 bases and J by 4 bases, leaving a spacing of 15 bases between them. Including the terminal cysteine and phenylalanine, the CDR3 comprises 13 residues. The kept DNA is CDR3 alone, 39 bases in frame from the first base. A note on this clonotype: This receptor's antigen is unknown. Base qualities are not provided; no much larger clone lies one nucleotide away.

Recombination joined TRBV20-1 with TRBJ2-7; the D match is possibly TRBD1 or TRBD2, with 6 bases aligned in each. Sequenced: blood. This clonotype originated in a woman between 40 and 50 years old with Graves' hyperthyroidism. The CDR3 in this case is CSAGKSGAYEQYF. The base sequence is TGCAGTGCTGGAAAATCGGGGGCTTACGAGCAGTACTTC.